This T cell receptor (beta chain) came from a study of T cells in tumors after PD-1 blockade. Sequencing used immunoSEQ multiplex PCR; TCRdb keeps in-frame clones, though not all of them. Of 45,000 to 60,000 clones detected, about four fifths appear once; the ten largest clones hold over 15%. The CDR3 length is 16 residues. The germline V gene has CDR1 SEHNR and CDR2 FQNEAQ (reference sequence). V lost 0 bases and J lost 3, with 11 bases in between. The TCR originated in a human donor with basal cell carcinoma. The source was PBMCs, collected before anti-PD-1 treatment. The gene calls are TRBV7-9 and TRBJ2-2; no definite D call. CDR3 nucleotide sequence: TGTGCCAGCAGCTTAGCGTTGGGGTCGGACACCGGGGAGCTGTTTTTT. The encoded protein is CASSLALGSDTGELFF.